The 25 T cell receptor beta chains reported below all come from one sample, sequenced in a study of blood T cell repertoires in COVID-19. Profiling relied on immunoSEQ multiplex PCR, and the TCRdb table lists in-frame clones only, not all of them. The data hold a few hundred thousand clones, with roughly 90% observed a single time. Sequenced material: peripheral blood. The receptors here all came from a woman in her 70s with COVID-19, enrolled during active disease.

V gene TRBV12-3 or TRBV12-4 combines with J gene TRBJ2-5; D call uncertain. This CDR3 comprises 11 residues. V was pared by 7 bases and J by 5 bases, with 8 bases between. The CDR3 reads CASTRSETQYF. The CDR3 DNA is TGTGCCAGCACTCGTTCGGAGACCCAGTACTTC.

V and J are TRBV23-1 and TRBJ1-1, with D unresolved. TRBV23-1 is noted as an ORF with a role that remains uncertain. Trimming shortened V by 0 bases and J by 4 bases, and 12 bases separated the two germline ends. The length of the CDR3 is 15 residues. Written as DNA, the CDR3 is TGCGCCAGCAGTCAATCTGAAGGATCTAGCACTGAAGCTTTCTTT. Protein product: CASSQSEGSSTEAFF.

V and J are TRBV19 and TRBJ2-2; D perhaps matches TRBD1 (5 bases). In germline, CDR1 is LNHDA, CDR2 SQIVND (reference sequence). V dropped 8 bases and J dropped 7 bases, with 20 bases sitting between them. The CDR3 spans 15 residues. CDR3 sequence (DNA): TGTGCCAGTTGCGGCCAGGGAAGTAGGTACGGGGAGCTGTTTTTT. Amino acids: CASCGQGSRYGELFF.

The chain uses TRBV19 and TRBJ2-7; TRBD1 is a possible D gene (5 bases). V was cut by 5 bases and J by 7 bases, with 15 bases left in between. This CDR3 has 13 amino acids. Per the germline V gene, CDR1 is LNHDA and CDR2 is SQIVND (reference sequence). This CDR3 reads CASSASGLGEQYF. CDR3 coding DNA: TGTGCCAGTAGTGCCTCAGGGTTGGGGGAGCAGTACTTC.

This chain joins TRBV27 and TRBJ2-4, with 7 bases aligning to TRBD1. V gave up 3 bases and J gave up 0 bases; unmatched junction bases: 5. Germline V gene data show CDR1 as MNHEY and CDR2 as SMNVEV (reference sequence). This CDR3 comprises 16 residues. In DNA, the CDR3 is TGTGCCAGCAGTTTGTCGGGACAGCTAGCCAAAAACATTCAGTACTTC. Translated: CASSLSGQLAKNIQYF.

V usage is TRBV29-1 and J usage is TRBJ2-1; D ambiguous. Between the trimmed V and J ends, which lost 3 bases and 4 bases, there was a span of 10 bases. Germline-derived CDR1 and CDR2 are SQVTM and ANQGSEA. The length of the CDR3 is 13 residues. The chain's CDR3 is CSVDTGFYNEQFF. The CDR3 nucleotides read TGCAGCGTTGACACCGGGTTTTACAATGAGCAGTTCTTC.

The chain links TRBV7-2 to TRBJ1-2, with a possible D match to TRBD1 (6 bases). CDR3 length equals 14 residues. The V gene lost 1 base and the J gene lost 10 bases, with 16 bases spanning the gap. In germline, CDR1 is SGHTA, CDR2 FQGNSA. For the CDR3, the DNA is TGTGCCAGCAGCTTAGAGTATGGGGGCCCCCACTACACCTTC. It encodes CASSLEYGGPHYTF.

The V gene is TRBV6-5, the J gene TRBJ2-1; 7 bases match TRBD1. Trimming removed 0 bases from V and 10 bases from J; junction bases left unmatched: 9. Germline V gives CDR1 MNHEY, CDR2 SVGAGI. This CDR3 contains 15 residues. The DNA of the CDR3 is TGTGCCAGCAGTTACTCTTCGCAGGGGGTGTGGGAGCAGTTCTTC. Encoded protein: CASSYSSQGVWEQFF.

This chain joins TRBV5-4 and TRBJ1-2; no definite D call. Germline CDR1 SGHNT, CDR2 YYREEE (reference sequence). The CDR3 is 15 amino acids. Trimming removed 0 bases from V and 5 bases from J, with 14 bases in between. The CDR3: CASSLAEAARYGYTF. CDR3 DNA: TGTGCCAGCAGCTTGGCTGAGGCAGCTCGGTATGGCTACACCTTC.

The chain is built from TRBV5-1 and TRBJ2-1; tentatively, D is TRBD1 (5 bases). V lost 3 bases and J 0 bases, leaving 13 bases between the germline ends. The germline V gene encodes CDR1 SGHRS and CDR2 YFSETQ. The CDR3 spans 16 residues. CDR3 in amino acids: CASSWGPPSSYNEQFF. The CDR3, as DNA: TGCGCCAGCAGCTGGGGCCCCCCGAGCTCCTACAATGAGCAGTTCTTC.

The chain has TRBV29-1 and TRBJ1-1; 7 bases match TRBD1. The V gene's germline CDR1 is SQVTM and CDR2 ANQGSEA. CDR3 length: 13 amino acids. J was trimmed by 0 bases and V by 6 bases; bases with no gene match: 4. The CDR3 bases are TGCAGCGTGAAGGGACAGATGAACACTGAAGCTTTCTTT. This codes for CSVKGQMNTEAFF.

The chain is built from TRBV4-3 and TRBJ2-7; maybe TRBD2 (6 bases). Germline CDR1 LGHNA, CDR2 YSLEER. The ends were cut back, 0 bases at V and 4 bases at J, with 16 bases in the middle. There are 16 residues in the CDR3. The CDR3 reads CASSQDRAPGDYEQYF. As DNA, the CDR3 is TGCGCCAGCAGCCAAGATCGCGCGCCGGGGGATTACGAGCAGTACTTC.

CDR3 loop: CASKGGGMISGANVLTF. The CDR3, as DNA: TGTGCCAGCAAGGGAGGTGGGATGATCTCTGGGGCCAACGTCCTGACTTTC. The genes are TRBV28 and TRBJ2-6; possibly TRBD2 for D (6 bases). This CDR3 is built from 17 residues. Germline V gives CDR1 MDHEN, CDR2 SYDVKM. Deletions cut 7 bases from V and 0 bases from J, with 16 bases between. The whole variable domain, remainder taken from reference TRBV28 and TRBJ2-6, is DVKVTQSSRYLVKRTGEKVFLECVQDMDHENMFWYRQDPGLGLRLIYFSYDVKMKEKGDIPEGYSVSREKKERFSLILESASTNQTSMYLCASKGGGMISGANVLTFGAGSRLTVL.

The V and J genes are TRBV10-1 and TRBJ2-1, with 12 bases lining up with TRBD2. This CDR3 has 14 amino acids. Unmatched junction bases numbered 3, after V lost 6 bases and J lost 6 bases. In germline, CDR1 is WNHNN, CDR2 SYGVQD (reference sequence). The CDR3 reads CASSRLAGVNEQFF. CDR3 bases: TGCGCCAGCAGCCGACTAGCGGGGGTCAATGAGCAGTTCTTC.

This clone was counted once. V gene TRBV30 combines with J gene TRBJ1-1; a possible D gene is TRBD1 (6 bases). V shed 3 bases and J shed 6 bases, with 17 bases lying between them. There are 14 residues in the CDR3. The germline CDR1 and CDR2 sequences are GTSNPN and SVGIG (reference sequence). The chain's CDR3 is CAWRFGGPGAEAFF. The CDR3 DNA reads TGTGCCTGGAGATTTGGGGGCCCCGGCGCTGAAGCTTTCTTT.

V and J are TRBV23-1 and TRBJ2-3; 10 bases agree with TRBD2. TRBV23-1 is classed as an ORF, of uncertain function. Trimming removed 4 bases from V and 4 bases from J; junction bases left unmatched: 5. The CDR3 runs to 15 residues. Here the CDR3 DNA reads TGCGCCAGCAGTCCCCTAGCGGGGGATGCAGATACGCAGTATTTT. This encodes CASSPLAGDADTQYF.

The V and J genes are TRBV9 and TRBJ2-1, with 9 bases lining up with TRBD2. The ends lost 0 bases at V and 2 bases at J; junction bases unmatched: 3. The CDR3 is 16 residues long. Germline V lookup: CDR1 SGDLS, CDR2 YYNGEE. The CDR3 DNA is TGTGCCAGCAGCGTAGGCGGGGGGGTAACCTACAATGAGCAGTTCTTC. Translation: CASSVGGGVTYNEQFF.

CDR3 loop: CASSRGGQGWNQPQHF. CDR3 sequence (DNA): TGTGCCAGCAGCCGGGGAGGACAGGGCTGGAATCAGCCCCAGCATTTT. The V and J genes are TRBV9 and TRBJ1-5; 8 bases map to TRBD1. V shed 4 bases and J 4 bases; nucleotides not matched to a gene: 10. The CDR3 has 16 residues. Germline CDR1 reads SGDLS; CDR2 reads YYNGEE.

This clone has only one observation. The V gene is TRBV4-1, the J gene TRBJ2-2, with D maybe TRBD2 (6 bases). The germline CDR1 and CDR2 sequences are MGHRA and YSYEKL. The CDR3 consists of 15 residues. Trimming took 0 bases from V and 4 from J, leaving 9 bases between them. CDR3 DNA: TGCGCCAGCAGCCAAGAGGAGGGGCCCACCGGGGAGCTGTTTTTT. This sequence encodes CASSQEEGPTGELFF.

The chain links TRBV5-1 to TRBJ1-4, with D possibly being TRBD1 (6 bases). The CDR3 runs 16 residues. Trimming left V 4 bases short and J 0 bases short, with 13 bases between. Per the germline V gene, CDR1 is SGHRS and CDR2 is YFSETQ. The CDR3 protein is CASSQGQPATNEKLFF. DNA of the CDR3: TGCGCCAGCAGCCAAGGACAGCCTGCAACTAATGAAAAACTGTTTTTT.

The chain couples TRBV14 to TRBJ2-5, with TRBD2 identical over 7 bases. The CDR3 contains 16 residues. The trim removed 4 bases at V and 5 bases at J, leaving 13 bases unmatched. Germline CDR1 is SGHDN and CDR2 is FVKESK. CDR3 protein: CASSLQRGPLRETQYF. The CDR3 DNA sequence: TGTGCCAGCAGCCTTCAGCGGGGACCCCTCCGGGAGACCCAGTACTTC.

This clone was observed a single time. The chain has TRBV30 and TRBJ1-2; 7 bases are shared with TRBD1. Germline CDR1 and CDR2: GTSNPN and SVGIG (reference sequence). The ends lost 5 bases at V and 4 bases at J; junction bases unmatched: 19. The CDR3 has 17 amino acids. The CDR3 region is CAWVGLTKGALGYGYTF. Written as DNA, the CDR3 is TGTGCCTGGGTGGGACTTACTAAGGGGGCGCTGGGCTATGGCTACACCTTC.

The CDR3 sequence: CATSASGRGNNEQFF. The CDR3, as DNA: TGTGCCACCAGTGCCTCCGGTAGGGGAAACAATGAGCAGTTCTTC. This chain links TRBV24-1 with TRBJ2-1, with a possible D match to TRBD1 (5 bases). Germline V gene data show CDR1 as KGHDR and CDR2 as SFDVKD. V shed 5 bases and J shed 5 bases, with 15 bases lying between them. The CDR3 is 15 residues long.

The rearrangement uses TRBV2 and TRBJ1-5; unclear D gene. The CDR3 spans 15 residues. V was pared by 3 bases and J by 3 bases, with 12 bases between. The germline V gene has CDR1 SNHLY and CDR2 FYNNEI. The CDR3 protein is CASSDWAGPNQPQHF. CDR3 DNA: TGTGCCAGCAGTGATTGGGCAGGCCCCAATCAGCCCCAGCATTTT.

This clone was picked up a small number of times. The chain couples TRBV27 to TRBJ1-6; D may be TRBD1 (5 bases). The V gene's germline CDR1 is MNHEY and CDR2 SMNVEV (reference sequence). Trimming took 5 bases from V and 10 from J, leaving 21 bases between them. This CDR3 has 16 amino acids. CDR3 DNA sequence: TGTGCCAGCAGTCCCTCCCTCGGGGGGAGTGGCTCACCCCTCCACTTT. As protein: CASSPSLGGSGSPLHF.